This T cell receptor (beta chain) was captured by sequencing in a study of cytomegalovirus exposure and HLA in healthy donors. Study details: A later analysis reported the 120 validation repertoires used the same platform as the 550 to 700 first-cohort repertoires. Notes on the study in general: TCR sequences were mostly rare, though some public TCRs occurred in many donors. According to a subsequent analysis, TCR clusters identified in the first cohort showed a tendency to co-occur across the approximately 110 validation repertoires.

Turning to this clone: Its antigen is still unknown.

TCRdb's copy holds only in-frame clones and misses some; the assay was immunoSEQ multiplex PCR. The repertoire consists of roughly 230,000 clones, with about 90% occurring once and the leading ten covering under 4%. The CDR3 is 14 residues long. The V and J ends lost 6 bases and 2 bases, in that order; junction bases with no gene match: 4. The germline CDR1 and CDR2 sequences are PRHDT and FYEKMQ (reference sequence). The J gene is TRBJ2-1, the V gene TRBV13, with 7 bases identical to TRBD2. The specimen sequenced was PBMCs. This clonotype was obtained from a woman younger than 45 in good health and CMV-seronegative. Here the CDR3 reads CASRLGLPYNEQFF. In nucleotides, the CDR3 is TGTGCCAGCAGACTGGGACTACCCTACAATGAGCAGTTCTTC.